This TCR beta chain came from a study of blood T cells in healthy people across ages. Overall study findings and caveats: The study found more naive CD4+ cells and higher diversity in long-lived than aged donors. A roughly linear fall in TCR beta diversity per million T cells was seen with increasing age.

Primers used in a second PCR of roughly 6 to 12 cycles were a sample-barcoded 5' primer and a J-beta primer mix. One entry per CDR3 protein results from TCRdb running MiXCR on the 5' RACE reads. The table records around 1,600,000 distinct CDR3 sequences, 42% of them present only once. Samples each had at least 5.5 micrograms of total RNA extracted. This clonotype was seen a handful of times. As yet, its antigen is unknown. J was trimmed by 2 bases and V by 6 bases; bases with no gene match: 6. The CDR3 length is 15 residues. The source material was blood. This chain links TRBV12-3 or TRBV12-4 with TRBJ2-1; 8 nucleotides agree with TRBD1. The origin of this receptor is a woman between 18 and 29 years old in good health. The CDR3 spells CASSPIQGAYNEQFF. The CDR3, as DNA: TGTGCCAGCAGCCCCATACAGGGGGCCTACAATGAGCAGTTCTTC.